What follows are 30 T cell receptor beta chains derived from one specimen sequenced in a study of T cell responses to AZD1222 COVID-19 vaccine (dated by TCRdb to the early 2020s). The library came from the immunoSEQ multiplex PCR assay. TCRdb holds this immuneACCESS table with in-frame rearrangements only. Some clones are missing; in checked studies, unresolved V genes explain under half, and the rest has no known cause. The sample table contains more than 65,000 clones; only one count was recorded for over 65% of them. The ten largest account for 20% to 25% of the sample. The time point label, read with the paper, signifies: about 28 days (+/-7) after the second vaccine dose. The sample was peripheral blood, taken 28 days after the second AZD1222 dose. These receptors came from an adult who received the AZD1222 COVID-19 vaccine.

This clone was observed once. This chain joins TRBV30 and TRBJ1-4; maybe TRBD1 (6 bases). The V end lost 0 bases, the J end lost 8 bases, and 13 bases lay between the germline ends. Germline loops: CDR1 GTSNPN, CDR2 SVGIG (reference sequence). CDR3 size: 14 residues. CDR3 loop: CAWSVGGLEEKLFF. CDR3 DNA: TGTGCCTGGAGTGTAGGGGGGCTGGAGGAAAAACTGTTTTTT.

V is TRBV7-2 and J is TRBJ2-1, with D perhaps assigned TRBD1 or TRBD2 (5 bases each). This CDR3 is built from 15 residues. Looked up from germline, CDR1 is SGHTA and CDR2 is FQGNSA. Trimming stripped 5 bases from V and 0 bases from J, with 11 bases between. CDR3 DNA: TGTGCCAGCAGCCCCAAGGGGAGCTCCTACAATGAGCAGTTCTTC. It codes for CASSPKGSSYNEQFF.

This clone was recorded a few times. This chain uses TRBV5-1 with TRBJ1-1, with 9 bases aligning to TRBD1. Trimming at V came to 4 bases and at J to 5 bases, leaving 9 bases not matched to a gene. This CDR3 spans 15 amino acids. CDR1 SGHRS and CDR2 YFSETQ come from the germline V gene. The CDR3 DNA follows: TGCGCCAGCAGCCGAGGACAGGGGCAGGAGACTGAAGCTTTCTTT. The encoded protein is CASSRGQGQETEAFF.

This clone came up a few times. V usage is TRBV5-1 and J usage is TRBJ1-2; D uncertain. There are 15 residues in the CDR3. V was cut by 2 bases and J by 0 bases, with 11 bases left in between. From germline, CDR1 is SGHRS and CDR2 YFSETQ. CDR3 DNA: TGCGCCAGCAGCTTAGAGACACCTGCTAACTATGGCTACACCTTC. Translating gives CASSLETPANYGYTF. Drawing the rest from reference TRBV5-1 and TRBJ1-2, the complete variable domain is KAGVTQTPRYLIKTRGQQVTLSCSPISGHRSVSWYQQTPGQGLQFLFEYFSETQRNKGNFPGRFSGRQFSNSRSEMNVSTLELGDSALYLCASSLETPANYGYTFGSGTRLTVV.

In this sample, this clone turned up once. V usage is TRBV30 and J usage is TRBJ2-3, with 8 bases matching TRBD1. The CDR3 runs to 14 residues. J lost 7 bases, V lost 2 bases, and 8 bases had no gene match. Germline V gives CDR1 GTSNPN, CDR2 SVGIG (reference sequence). Written as DNA, the CDR3 is TGTGCCTGGAGTACCCAGGGGGCTGTGAATACGCAGTATTTT. Translated, it gives CAWSTQGAVNTQYF. Supplemented by reference TRBV30 and TRBJ2-3, the full variable domain reads SQTIHQWPATLVQPVGSPLSLECTVEGTSNPNLYWYRQAAGRGLQLLFYSVGIGQISSEVPQNLSASRPQDRQFILSSKKLLLSDSGFYLCAWSTQGAVNTQYFGPGTRLTVL.

The chain recombines TRBV6-5 with TRBJ2-5, with TRBD2 matching over 10 bases. This CDR3 has 15 residues. Unmatched junction bases numbered 9, after V lost 8 bases and J lost 3 bases. Germline V gene sequence: CDR1 MNHEY, CDR2 SVGAGI. CDR3 coding DNA: TGTGCCAGCTCCGATATAGCGGGGGGAAAAGAGACCCAGTACTTC. Amino acids: CASSDIAGGKETQYF.

The CDR3 region is CASTGEARKAFF. CDR3 sequence (DNA): TGTGCCAGTACAGGCGAAGCAAGAAAGGCTTTCTTT. The chain combines TRBV19 with TRBJ1-1; D is unresolved. Trimming left V 7 bases short and J 11 bases short, with 17 bases between. The germline CDR1 and CDR2 sequences are LNHDA and SQIVND (reference sequence). This CDR3 is built from 12 residues.

The chain combines TRBV7-2 with TRBJ1-2; TRBD1 is a possible D gene (5 bases). This CDR3 comprises 14 residues. V lost 3 bases to trimming and J lost 2 bases, with 10 bases between them. Per the germline V gene, CDR1 is SGHTA and CDR2 is FQGNSA. The CDR3 loop reads CASSFAQGNYGYTF. The CDR3 DNA follows: TGTGCCAGCAGCTTCGCTCAGGGAAACTATGGCTACACCTTC.

The genes are TRBV7-2 and TRBJ2-1; 7 bases line up with TRBD2. The CDR3 is 15 residues long. In germline, CDR1 is SGHTA, CDR2 FQGNSA. Germline trimming cut 1 base from V and 2 bases from J; bases unmatched to any gene: 2. This chain's CDR3 is CASSLVAGTYNEQFF. For the CDR3, the DNA is TGTGCCAGCAGCTTAGTAGCGGGTACCTACAATGAGCAGTTCTTC. Together with reference TRBV7-2 and TRBJ2-1, the CDR3 gives the full variable domain: GAGVSQSPSNKVTEKGKDVELRCDPISGHTALYWYRQSLGQGLEFLIYFQGNSAPDKSGLPSDRFSAERTGGSVSTLTIQRTQQEDSAVYLCASSLVAGTYNEQFFGPGTRLTVL.

The chain employs TRBV6-5 and TRBJ2-2; TRBD1 matches at 7 bases. J lost 1 base, V lost 6 bases, and 5 bases had no gene match. The length of the CDR3 is 15 residues. The germline V gene encodes CDR1 MNHEY and CDR2 SVGAGI. CDR3 DNA: TGTGCCAGCAGCTATAGACAGGGGAACACCGGGGAGCTGTTTTTT. Protein product: CASSYRQGNTGELFF.

Only a few counts were recorded for this clone. CDR3 amino acids: CASSPLAGEQYF. CDR3 nucleotide sequence: TGTGCCAGCTCACCACTCGCGGGGGAGCAGTACTTC. The chain recombines TRBV18 with TRBJ2-7; D might be TRBD2 (6 bases). Germline values: CDR1 KGHSH, CDR2 LQKENI. This CDR3 is built from 12 residues. V was clipped by 1 base and J by 7 bases, with 8 bases between them.

The chain is built from TRBV7-2 and TRBJ2-1; D possibly corresponds to TRBD2 (6 bases). Germline loops: CDR1 SGHTA, CDR2 FQGNSA. The CDR3 contains 15 residues. Trimming shortened V by 4 bases and J by 2 bases, and 12 bases separated the two germline ends. Written as DNA, the CDR3 is TGTGCCAGCAGCTCAAGACTAGGCGCCTACAATGAGCAGTTCTTC. It is translated as CASSSRLGAYNEQFF.

The J gene is TRBJ2-7, the V gene TRBV29-1, with a tentative D call TRBD2 (6 bases). This CDR3 spans 13 amino acids. Germline CDR1 reads SQVTM; CDR2 reads ANQGSEA. Trimming removed 6 bases from V and 4 bases from J, with 16 bases in between. CDR3 loop: CSVRPGLRYEQYF. In DNA form, the CDR3 reads TGCAGCGTCCGCCCGGGACTCCGGTACGAGCAGTACTTC.

V gene TRBV7-6 combines with J gene TRBJ2-1; 11 bases match TRBD2. Germline CDR1 is SGHVS and CDR2 is FNYEAQ. The CDR3 covers 16 residues. The ends lost 0 bases at V and 7 bases at J; junction bases unmatched: 5. CDR3 coding DNA: TGTGCCAGCAGCTTAGCAACTAGCGGGAGTAAAAATGAGCAGTTCTTC. The encoded protein is CASSLATSGSKNEQFF.

This chain joins TRBV2 and TRBJ1-6, with 10 bases identical to TRBD1. J gave up 10 bases and V 6 bases, and 9 bases lay outside the gene matches. CDR1 SNHLY and CDR2 FYNNEI come from the germline V gene. CDR3 length: 15 residues. As DNA, the CDR3 is TGTGCCAGCAGCCCGGGACAGGGGATATGGTCACCCCTCCACTTT. The encoded protein is CASSPGQGIWSPLHF.

This chain joins TRBV7-9 and TRBJ1-2, with 8 bases aligning to TRBD1. The CDR3 runs 14 residues. With V trimmed by 1 base and J by 8 bases, 6 bases remained unmatched. Germline CDR1 SEHNR, CDR2 FQNEAQ (reference sequence). The CDR3 reads CASSLGTGQAGYTF. Here the CDR3 DNA reads TGTGCCAGCAGCTTAGGAACGGGACAGGCGGGCTACACCTTC.

This chain uses TRBV6-1 with TRBJ1-6, with a tentative D call TRBD1 (5 bases). Germline V gene sequence: CDR1 MNHNS, CDR2 SASEGT. Trimming cost V 5 bases and J 10 bases, with 18 bases left between them. There are 15 residues in the CDR3. CDR3 in DNA: TGTGCCAGCAGTCCCGGGGGAGGGGCGGGCTCACCCCTCCACTTT. Its translation: CASSPGGGAGSPLHF.

The chain couples TRBV6-1 to TRBJ1-2, with D hard to call. The CDR3 has 13 amino acids. V was pared by 0 bases and J by 6 bases, with 8 bases between. CDR1 and CDR2 (germline): MNHNS, SASEGT. CDR3 DNA: TGTGCCAGCAGTGAAGCCCGGGTCGATGGCTACACCTTC. Translated, it gives CASSEARVDGYTF.

The chain joins TRBV15 to TRBJ1-5; D ambiguous. The germline V gene encodes CDR1 LNHNV and CDR2 YYDKDF (reference sequence). The CDR3 covers 12 residues. V shed 0 bases and J shed 7 bases, with 4 bases lying between them. The DNA of the CDR3 is TGTGCCACCAGCAGAGATCAACAGCCCCAGCATTTT. Its protein is CATSRDQQPQHF.

This chain connects TRBV4-3 to TRBJ2-3, with TRBD2 matching 10 bases. V was clipped by 4 bases and J by 2 bases; unmatched bases: 6. The CDR3 has 16 amino acids. Germline loops: CDR1 LGHNA, CDR2 YSLEER. The CDR3 region is CASSPNSGGATDTQYF. DNA of the CDR3: TGCGCCAGCAGCCCCAACAGCGGGGGGGCCACAGATACGCAGTATTTT.

The chain has TRBV5-1 and TRBJ1-6; D is perhaps TRBD1 (6 bases). Trimming pared 0 bases from V and 7 bases from J, leaving 8 bases between. Germline V gene data show CDR1 as SGHRS and CDR2 as YFSETQ. The CDR3 totals 14 residues. CDR3 sequence (DNA): TGCGCCAGCAGCTTGGGGACAGAAAATTCACCCCTCCACTTT. This gives the protein CASSLGTENSPLHF.

V is TRBV9 and J is TRBJ1-1, with D perhaps TRBD1 (5 bases). The CDR3 consists of 14 residues. The V gene's germline CDR1 is SGDLS and CDR2 YYNGEE. Trimming took 0 bases from V and 8 from J, leaving 14 bases between them. The CDR3 loop reads CASSVDGGSTEAFF. CDR3 coding DNA: TGTGCCAGCAGCGTAGATGGGGGATCGACCGAAGCTTTCTTT.

The CDR3 DNA reads as TGTGCCAGCAGCCAAGACAGGGGGCGAATTGAGCAGTTCTTC. Amino acids: CASSQDRGRIEQFF. This rearrangement joins TRBV7-9 to TRBJ2-1, with 10 bases that match TRBD1. The CDR3 length is 14 residues. Per the germline V gene, CDR1 is SEHNR and CDR2 is FQNEAQ (reference sequence). The ends lost 5 bases at V and 9 bases at J; junction bases unmatched: 7.

This rearrangement joins TRBV2 to TRBJ1-5, with 10 bases lining up with TRBD1. The CDR3 has 15 amino acids. Germline lookup yields CDR1 SNHLY and CDR2 FYNNEI. V lost 6 bases and J lost 7; bases outside the gene matches: 9. The CDR3 region has the DNA TGTGCCAGCAGGGACCGGGACAGGGGTTTGCAGCCCCAGCATTTT. Its protein is CASRDRDRGLQPQHF.

V gene TRBV12-3 or TRBV12-4 combines with J gene TRBJ1-1, with a weak D call TRBD1 (5 bases). The CDR3 totals 13 residues. V dropped 8 bases and J dropped 0 bases, with 10 bases sitting between them. The CDR3 DNA is TGTGCCAGCGGGACCAAACTGAACACTGAAGCTTTCTTT. It translates to CASGTKLNTEAFF.

This clone was counted once. The gene calls are TRBV12-5 and TRBJ1-2, with TRBD1 matching over 8 bases. V gave up 4 bases and J gave up 6 bases; unmatched junction bases: 7. This CDR3 region has 14 residues. Germline values: CDR1 LGHNT, CDR2 FRNRAP. CDR3 nucleotides: TGTGCTAGTGGTTCCACAGGGGGGCGAGATGGCTACACCTTC. Translated: CASGSTGGRDGYTF.

This clone was seen a few times. The chain joins TRBV6-2 or TRBV6-3 to TRBJ1-2; no clear D. CDR3 length: 14 amino acids. Trimming took 0 bases from V and 4 from J, leaving 9 bases between them. Germline V CDR1 and CDR2: MNHEY, SVGEGT. CDR3 sequence: CASSYSGRGYGYTF. The CDR3, as DNA: TGTGCCAGCAGTTACTCAGGACGTGGCTATGGCTACACCTTC.

This clone was seen a handful of times. The chain is built from TRBV5-1 and TRBJ2-1, with 7 nucleotides matching TRBD2. Germline V gene lookup returns CDR1 SGHRS and CDR2 YFSETQ. This CDR3 spans 14 amino acids. V lost 5 bases and J lost 6; bases outside the gene matches: 8. The CDR3 reads CASSDGLGGNEQFF. DNA for the CDR3: TGCGCCAGCAGTGACGGACTAGGAGGCAATGAGCAGTTCTTC. The entire variable domain, with the rest obtained from reference TRBV5-1 and TRBJ2-1, is as follows: KAGVTQTPRYLIKTRGQQVTLSCSPISGHRSVSWYQQTPGQGLQFLFEYFSETQRNKGNFPGRFSGRQFSNSRSEMNVSTLELGDSALYLCASSDGLGGNEQFFGPGTRLTVL.

The chain combines TRBV12-5 with TRBJ2-7; tentatively, D is TRBD1 (6 bases). Trimming left V 1 base short and J 9 bases short, with 13 bases between. CDR1 LGHNT and CDR2 FRNRAP come from the germline V gene. The CDR3 spans 13 residues. CDR3 loop: CASGLGLDRGQYF. The CDR3, as DNA: TGTGCTAGTGGTTTGGGGCTGGACAGAGGGCAGTACTTC.

V usage is TRBV7-8 and J usage is TRBJ1-2, with 10 bases that match TRBD1. V lost 1 base to trimming and J lost 4 bases; unmatched junction nucleotides: 6. Germline V gives CDR1 SGHVS, CDR2 FQNEAQ. The CDR3 runs to 16 residues. The DNA of the CDR3 is TGTGCCAGCAGCTTAGGGGGGACAGGGGTCCCCTATGGCTACACCTTC. Translation gives CASSLGGTGVPYGYTF. Complete variable domain (other parts from reference TRBV7-8 and TRBJ1-2): GAGVSQSPRYKVAKRGQDVALRCDPISGHVSLFWYQQALGQGPEFLTYFQNEAQLDKSGLPSDRFFAERPEGSVSTLKIQRTQQEDSAVYLCASSLGGTGVPYGYTFGSGTRLTVV.